The present TCR beta chain was sequenced within a study of regulatory T cells in long-lasting Graves disease (dated by TCRdb to about 2021). As for the study more broadly: Antithyroid drugs had been taken for less than 3 months by newly diagnosed Graves' disease patients. This study used TCR sequencing and RNA sequencing of peripheral blood to compare persistent Graves' disease patients against newly diagnosed Graves' disease patients. A total of around 35 samples underwent TCR sequencing: some 13 from persistent and 20 from newly diagnosed Graves' disease patients. The study was registered as a clinical trial and conducted in China. Results the study describes overall, beyond this receptor: The authors noted that the small sample size was a limitation that may lower accuracy. Sequencing and analysis were limited to the TCR beta chain. Persistent disease showed preferential use of TRBV28, TRBJ1-2 and TRBJ2-5, whereas newly diagnosed disease favored TRBV20-1 and TRBJ2-1. Only peripheral blood was studied, because thyroid tissue, the primary lesion, was inaccessible. Compared with newly diagnosed patients, persistent Graves' disease patients had lower TCR Shannon entropy and fewer highly expanded clones, which suggests clonal expansion. A larger number of public clonotypes was shared among persistent patients (about 2,700) than among newly diagnosed patients (more than 850).

The time point label on this specimen signifies: newly diagnosed GD, antithyroid drugs for less than 3 months. For both TCR sequencing and RNA sequencing, RNA was extracted from PBMCs using TRIzol. The diagnosis of Graves' disease was made according to American Thyroid Association guidelines. Recruitment of patients was carried out at an endocrinology department in Xi'an, China. From each patient, roughly 9 milliliters of peripheral blood was collected into an EDTA anticoagulant tube. Ficoll Paque Plus density gradient separation was used to isolate PBMCs, and no further T cell sorting was done. An Agilent 2100 Bioanalyzer and agarose gel were used to check RNA quality, while a NanoDrop 2000 measured RNA concentration. Comment on this clonotype: The antigen this receptor binds is unknown. Base qualities are not at hand, and no much larger clone is one base apart.

Libraries were prepared through multiplex PCR. The sample was run on an Illumina HiSeq 4000. To build TCR beta libraries, CDR3 regions were amplified by Arm-PCR using iRepertoire HTBI primers. PCR products were gel purified before sequencing. Under the source paper's analysis protocol: Across samples, some 62 TRBV and 13 to 15 TRBJ segments were identified and used for gene usage analysis of CDR3 amino acid clonotypes. COPE and FqMerger were used to merge the filtered high-quality paired reads into contigs. BLAST was used to align contigs to IMGT TRBV, TRBD and TRBJ reference genes, with CDR3 defined following IMGT. Highly expanded clones were defined as clonotypes with a frequency above 0.1%. Shannon entropy was used to measure repertoire diversity, and the Gini coefficient was used to measure V-J evenness. A clonotype found in more than one individual was treated as public. Using fastp trimming at Q25 and MiXCR clonotype assembly, TCRdb reanalyzed the public sequencing data and kept in-frame beta chains. Each record represents a unique CDR3 protein, reported with the most common genes and DNA among its rows. The V and J calls were not made by the authors but by TCRdb's processing. The sample table lists fewer than 550,000 distinct CDR3 sequences, around 15% of them with a count of one. Together, the top ten hold around a quarter of the sample.

Sequences SQVTM (CDR1) and ANQGSEA (CDR2) are obtained from the germline V gene. The CDR3 contains 12 residues, cysteine and phenylalanine counted. The entry retains the CDR3 DNA only, 36 bases that are in frame from base 1. Between the V and J ends, shortened by 3 bases and 7 bases respectively, the junction contains 9 bases. Another study also made use of these data, one on T cells in Graves' hyperthyroidism and ophthalmopathy. From the second report: Graves' hyperthyroidism was defined as stable when no progression to ophthalmopathy occurred over 18 months of follow-up. Hyperthyroidism patients were aged 18 to 65 years and newly diagnosed, with disease duration of less than 2 months. Patients with uncontrolled infections, other autoimmune diseases, pregnancy or lactation were excluded. Diagnoses were established on the basis of clinical symptoms, serum thyroxine and TRAb, thyroid ultrasound, and orbital computed tomography. The TCR CDR3 was subjected to a first round of RT-PCR using the HTBI primer set and the Qiagen OneStep RT-PCR kit. Most expanded thyroid clonotypes (frequency above 0.001) were also detected in blood, a finding suggesting that blood repertoires may reflect thyroid immune responses. A model built on a 13 V-J signature distinguished ophthalmopathy from stable hyperthyroidism, reaching about 89% sensitivity and about 81% specificity in cross-validation and 80%/75% in testing. In validation, the model predicted progression to ophthalmopathy a median of 6.5 months before onset, with roughly 71% sensitivity and roughly 72% specificity. To identify TCR V-J signatures that set the groups apart, the researchers used a discovery cohort of about a hundred patients, made up of under 50 with Graves' ophthalmopathy and around 58 with stable Graves' hyperthyroidism. Prospective prediction of ophthalmopathy was tested in an independent validation cohort of fewer than 20 hyperthyroidism patients and 17 patients who later progressed to ophthalmopathy. The 95 to 100 discovery patients were randomly split 7:3 into training and test sets. The study also compared thyroid tissue and blood T-cell repertoires from roughly six Graves' hyperthyroidism patients. After sampling, hyperthyroidism patients received methimazole starting at 30 mg daily, and ophthalmopathy patients received high-dose intravenous methylprednisolone. Libraries were constructed in a second round of multiplex PCR, after which size selection and purification were performed. Libraries were sequenced paired-end with 100 bp reads on an Illumina HiSeq2000. SOAPnuke was used to process the raw data, with reads discarded if the reads contained adapters or uncalled bases, had a mean Phred below 15, or lacked an exact constant-primer or identifier match. COPE v1.2.5 was used to merge the high-quality paired reads, and each unique nucleotide sequence was defined as a clonotype. MiTCR v1.1 was used to align the clonotypes against IMGT TRBV, TRBD and TRBJ reference segments. Analysis was restricted to V-J combinations with a frequency above 0.0001, which covered approximately 99% of repertoires. The TCS score was defined as F50 (clonal expansion) divided by E x V (chaos), with BLOSUM62-based TCRdist calculated between CDR3 peptides within each V-J. Welch's t-statistics and random forest reduced approximately 520 V-J features to 10 to 15, which were used in a naive Bayes classifier (R e1071). Sample size was not statistically predetermined, and blinding of investigators to group allocation was not performed. The paper reports TCR Vbeta CDR3 sequencing of roughly 140 peripheral blood samples: around 45 ophthalmopathy, roughly 80 hyperthyroidism and around 17 progressor patients.

The sequencing used peripheral blood mononuclear cells (PBMCs), collected at new diagnosis, from a patient treated with antithyroid drugs. In this chain, TRBV29-1 is recombined with TRBJ2-2; a tentative D call is TRBD2 (5 bases match). This TCR was sampled from a young woman with Graves disease. Donor details come from another sample of the same person, matched by shared clones. The CDR3 protein is CSVDPGIGELFF. In nucleotide form, the sequence is TGCAGCGTTGACCCGGGAATCGGGGAGCTGTTTTTT.